The sequence of this T cell receptor beta chain was determined in a study of shared T cell receptors in the human thymus (dated by TCRdb to the early 2020s). Regarding the study in general: The study examined how the human thymus generates shared, self-reactive T-cell receptor alpha chains.

CDR1 and CDR2 are drawn from the germline V gene (reference sequence): LNHDA, SQIVND. The CDR3 starts with the cysteine, ends with the phenylalanine, and has 17 residues. Only CDR3 DNA is held: 51 bases, read in frame from base 1. The junction shows trimming of 3 bases on V and 4 bases on J, and the gene matches do not reach 7 bases of it. This clone occurred once. Its antigen remains unidentified. Base-call qualities are not available, and no considerably larger clone is one nucleotide away. Libraries were built with the immunoSEQ multiplex PCR assay. TCRdb carries this immuneACCESS record with in-frame sequences only. Its versions omit some clonotypes, under half of them owing to an unresolved V gene in the studies checked, with the rest unexplained. The sample table lists 450,000 to 650,000 clones, around 78% of them with a count of one. About 0.012% of the sample goes to the ten largest clones.

This sample also belongs to another study, concerning human thymus T cells. The other study reports the following: Immunologically healthy infants undergoing open corrective cardiac surgery for congenital heart defects in Finland were used as donors. The thymus tissue came from surgical resects taken out during corrective cardiac surgery. V and J gene segment usage appeared biased in both thymic and peripheral blood repertoires. According to the related research, thymic TCR repertoires were highly overlapping among unrelated individuals. TCR alpha and beta repertoires from roughly 8 infant thymus samples and a few related peripheral blood samples were characterized in the study. Donor ages ranging from about 6 to 250 days were recorded, and about six male and a couple of female infants were included in the cohort. Thymocytes were mechanically released from the tissue and were stored as pellets of 10-30 million cells at -70 degrees C. A QIAsymphony instrument was used to extract genomic DNA from the frozen cell pellets. The immunoSEQ multiplex PCR assay was used to amplify the TCRB and TCRAD loci from a standardized quantity of quality-controlled genomic DNA. The V(D)J region was spanned by amplicons of a length sufficient to cover the CDR3 and to identify V and J genes. Through the commercial immunoSEQ service, the amplicons were sequenced on an Illumina platform. Primer bias and sequencing errors were corrected as previously described, and TCRAD and TCRB definitions were based on the IMGT database. immunoSEQ Analyzer 3.0 and VDJTools were used for repertoire analysis, which covered basic statistics, V/J segment usage, diversity estimates, rarefaction and pairwise overlap. Diversity was estimated with Chao1, ChaoE, Efron-Thisted, Shannon and inverse Simpson indices, and also on datasets down-sampled to the smallest sample. Repertoire overlap used strict matching of CDR3 nucleotide sequence, V gene and J gene, with Jaccard-based multidimensional scaling clustering. On average, thymus samples gave 800,000 or so unique TCRB clonotypes, whereas blood samples gave 75,000 to 95,000.

The source is a boy under two years old with a congenital heart defect. Donor details come from another sample of the same person, matched by shared clones. What was sequenced was thymocytes. Here the chain combines TRBV19 and TRBJ2-7; 15 bases in the junction line up with TRBD2. CDR3 region: CASSIGLAGGPEYEQYF. The DNA sequence is given as TGTGCCAGTAGTATTGGACTAGCGGGAGGGCCGGAGTACGAGCAGTACTTC.